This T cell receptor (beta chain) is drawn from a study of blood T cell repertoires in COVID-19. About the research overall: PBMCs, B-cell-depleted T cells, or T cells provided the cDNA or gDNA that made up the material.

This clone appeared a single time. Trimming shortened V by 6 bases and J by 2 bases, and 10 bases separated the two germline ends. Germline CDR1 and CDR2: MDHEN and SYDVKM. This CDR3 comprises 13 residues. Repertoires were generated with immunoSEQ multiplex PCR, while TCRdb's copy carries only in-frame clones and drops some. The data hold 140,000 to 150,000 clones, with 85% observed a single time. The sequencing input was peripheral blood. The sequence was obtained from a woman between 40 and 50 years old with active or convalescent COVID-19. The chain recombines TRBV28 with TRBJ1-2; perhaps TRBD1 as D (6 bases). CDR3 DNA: TGTGCCAGCAGGGTAGACAGGAACTATGGCTACACCTTC. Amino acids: CASRVDRNYGYTF.